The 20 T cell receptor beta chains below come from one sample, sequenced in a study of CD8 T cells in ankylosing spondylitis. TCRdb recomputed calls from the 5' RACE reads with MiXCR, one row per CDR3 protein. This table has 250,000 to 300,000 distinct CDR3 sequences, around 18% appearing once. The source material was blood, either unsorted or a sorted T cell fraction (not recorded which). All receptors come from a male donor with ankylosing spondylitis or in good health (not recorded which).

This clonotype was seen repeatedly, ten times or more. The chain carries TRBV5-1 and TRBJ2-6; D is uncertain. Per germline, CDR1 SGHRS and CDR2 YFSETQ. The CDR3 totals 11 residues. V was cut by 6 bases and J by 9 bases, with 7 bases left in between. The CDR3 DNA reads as TGCGCCAGCACGGATGGCAACGTCCTGACTTTC. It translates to CASTDGNVLTF.

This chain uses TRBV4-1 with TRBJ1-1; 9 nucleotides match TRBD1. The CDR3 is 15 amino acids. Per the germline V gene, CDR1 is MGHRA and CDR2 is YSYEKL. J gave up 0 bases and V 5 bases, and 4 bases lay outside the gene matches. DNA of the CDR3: TGCGCCAGCAGCTCCGGGACAGGGATGAACACTGAAGCTTTCTTT. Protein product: CASSSGTGMNTEAFF.

The CDR3 reads CATSRDRGPNEKLFF. The CDR3 DNA is TGTGCCACCAGCAGAGATCGGGGCCCTAATGAAAAACTGTTTTTT. The rearrangement joins TRBV15 to TRBJ1-4; possible D gene TRBD1, 5 bases. The CDR3 has 15 amino acids. Germline V gene sequence: CDR1 LNHNV, CDR2 YYDKDF (reference sequence). V was trimmed by 0 bases and J by 3 bases, leaving 8 bases between them.

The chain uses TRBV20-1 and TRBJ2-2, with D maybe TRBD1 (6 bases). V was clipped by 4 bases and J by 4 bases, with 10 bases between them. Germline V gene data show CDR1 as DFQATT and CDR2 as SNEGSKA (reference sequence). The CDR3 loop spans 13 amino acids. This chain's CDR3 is CSAITGSTGELFF. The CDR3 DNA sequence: TGCAGTGCTATAACAGGGTCCACCGGGGAGCTGTTTTTT.

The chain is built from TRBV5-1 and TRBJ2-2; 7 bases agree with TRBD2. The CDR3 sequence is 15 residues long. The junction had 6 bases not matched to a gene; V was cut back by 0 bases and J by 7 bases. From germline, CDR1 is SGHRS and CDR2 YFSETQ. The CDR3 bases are TGCGCCAGCAGCTTGGAAGCTAGCGGAAACGGGGAGCTGTTTTTT. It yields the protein CASSLEASGNGELFF.

The CDR3 protein is CSATGGQNSGANVLTF. The CDR3 DNA follows: TGCAGCGCGACAGGGGGCCAAAACTCTGGGGCCAACGTCCTGACTTTC. This sequence joins TRBV29-1 and TRBJ2-6; 10 bases are shared with TRBD1. The V gene's germline CDR1 is SQVTM and CDR2 ANQGSEA. The ends lost 7 bases at V and 0 bases at J; junction bases unmatched: 6. The CDR3 has 16 amino acids.

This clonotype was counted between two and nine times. For the CDR3, the DNA is TGTGCCAGCAGTCGCGCAGGGGGCACTGAAGCTTTCTTT. Translating gives CASSRAGGTEAFF. This sequence joins TRBV6-2 or TRBV6-3 and TRBJ1-1; 7 bases fit TRBD1. V shed 5 bases, J shed 4 bases, and the junction held 4 bases outside the gene matches. The germline CDR1 and CDR2 sequences are MNHEY and SVGEGT. The CDR3 has 13 residues.

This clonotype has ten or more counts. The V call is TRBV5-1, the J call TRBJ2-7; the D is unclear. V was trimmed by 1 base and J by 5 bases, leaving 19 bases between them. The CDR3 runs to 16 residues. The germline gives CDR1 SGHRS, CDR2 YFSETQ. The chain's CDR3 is CASSLRKRIITHEQYV. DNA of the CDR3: TGCGCCAGCAGCTTGAGGAAAAGGATAATTACCCACGAGCAGTACGTC.

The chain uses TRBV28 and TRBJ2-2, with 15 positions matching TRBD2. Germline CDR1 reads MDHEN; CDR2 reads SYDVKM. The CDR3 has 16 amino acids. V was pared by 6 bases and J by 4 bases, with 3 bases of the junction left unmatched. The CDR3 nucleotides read TGTGCCAGCAGGGGACTAGCGGGGGGACTCACCGGGGAGCTGTTTTTT. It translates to CASRGLAGGLTGELFF.

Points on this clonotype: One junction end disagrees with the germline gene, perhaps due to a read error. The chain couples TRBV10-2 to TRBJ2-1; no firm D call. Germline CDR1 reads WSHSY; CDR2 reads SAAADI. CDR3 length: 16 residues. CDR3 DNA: TGCGCCACCAGTGGGCCGTATGCCCTCTCGAACAATGAGCAGTTCTTC. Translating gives CATSGPYALSNNEQFF.

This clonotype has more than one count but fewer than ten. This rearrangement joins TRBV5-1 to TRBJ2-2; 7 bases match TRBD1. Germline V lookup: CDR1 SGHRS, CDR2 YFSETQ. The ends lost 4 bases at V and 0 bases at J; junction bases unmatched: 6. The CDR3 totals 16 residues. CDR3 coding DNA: TGCGCCAGCAGCCCATGGACAGGAGCGAACACCGGGGAGCTGTTTTTT. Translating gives CASSPWTGANTGELFF.

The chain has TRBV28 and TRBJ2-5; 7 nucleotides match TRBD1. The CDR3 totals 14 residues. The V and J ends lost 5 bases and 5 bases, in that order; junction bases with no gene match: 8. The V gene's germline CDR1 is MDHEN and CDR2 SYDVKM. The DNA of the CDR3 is TGTGCCAGCAGTGACAGGGTGGTGGTGGAGACCCAGTACTTC. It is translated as CASSDRVVVETQYF.

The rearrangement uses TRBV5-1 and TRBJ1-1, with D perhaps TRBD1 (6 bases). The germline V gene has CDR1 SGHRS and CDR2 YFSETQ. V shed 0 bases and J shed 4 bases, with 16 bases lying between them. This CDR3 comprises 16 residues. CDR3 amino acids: CASSLGRGTSGTEAFF. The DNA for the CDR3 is TGCGCCAGCAGCTTGGGCAGGGGCACCAGTGGCACTGAAGCTTTCTTT.

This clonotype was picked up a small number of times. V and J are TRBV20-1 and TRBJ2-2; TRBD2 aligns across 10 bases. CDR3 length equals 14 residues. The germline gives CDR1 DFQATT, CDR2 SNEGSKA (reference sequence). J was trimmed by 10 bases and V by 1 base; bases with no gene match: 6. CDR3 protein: CSARGTSGNVELFF. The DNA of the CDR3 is TGCAGTGCTAGAGGGACTAGCGGTAACGTGGAGCTGTTTTTT.

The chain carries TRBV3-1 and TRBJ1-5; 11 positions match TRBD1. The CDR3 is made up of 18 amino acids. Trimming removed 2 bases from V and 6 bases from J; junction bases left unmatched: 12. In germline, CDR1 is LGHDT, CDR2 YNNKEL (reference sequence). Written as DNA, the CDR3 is TGTGCCAGCAGCCAAAGCGGGGGGACAGGGGGATTGGGTCAGCCCCAGCATTTT. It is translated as CASSQSGGTGGLGQPQHF. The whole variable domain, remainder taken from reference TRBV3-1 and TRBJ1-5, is DTAVSQTPKYLVTQMGNDKSIKCEQNLGHDTMYWYKQDSKKFLKIMFSYNNKELIINETVPNRFSPKSPDKAHLNLHINSLELGDSAVYFCASSQSGGTGGLGQPQHFGDGTRLSIL.

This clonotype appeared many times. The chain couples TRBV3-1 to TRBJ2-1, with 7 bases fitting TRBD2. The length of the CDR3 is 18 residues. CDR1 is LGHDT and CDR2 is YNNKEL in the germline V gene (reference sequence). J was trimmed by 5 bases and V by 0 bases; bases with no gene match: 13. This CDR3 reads CASSQDLLAVGFDNEQFF. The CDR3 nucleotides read TGTGCCAGCAGCCAAGATCTGCTAGCGGTAGGATTCGACAATGAGCAGTTCTTC.

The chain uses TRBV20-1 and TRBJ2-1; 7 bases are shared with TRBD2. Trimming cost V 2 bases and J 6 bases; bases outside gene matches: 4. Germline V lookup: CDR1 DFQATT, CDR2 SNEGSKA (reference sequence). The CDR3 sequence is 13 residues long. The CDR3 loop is CSARRSSGNEQFF. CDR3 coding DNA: TGCAGTGCTAGAAGGTCTAGCGGCAATGAGCAGTTCTTC.

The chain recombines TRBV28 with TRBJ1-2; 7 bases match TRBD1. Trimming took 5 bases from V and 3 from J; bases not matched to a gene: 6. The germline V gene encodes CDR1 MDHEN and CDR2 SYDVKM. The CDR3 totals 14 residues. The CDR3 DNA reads TGTGCCAGCAGTCGCAATACAGGGGACTATGGCTACACCTTC. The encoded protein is CASSRNTGDYGYTF.

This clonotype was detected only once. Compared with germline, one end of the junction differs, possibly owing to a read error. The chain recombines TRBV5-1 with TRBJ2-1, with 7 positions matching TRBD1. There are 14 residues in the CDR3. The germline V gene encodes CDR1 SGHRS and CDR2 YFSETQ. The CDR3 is CASGKTGSGNAQFF. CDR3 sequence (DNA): TGCGCCAGCGGTAAGACAGGGTCGGGCAATGCGCAGTTCTTC.

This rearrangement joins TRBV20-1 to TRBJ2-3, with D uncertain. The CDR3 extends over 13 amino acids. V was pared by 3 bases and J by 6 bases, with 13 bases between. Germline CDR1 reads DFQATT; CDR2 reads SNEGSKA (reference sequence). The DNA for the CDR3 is TGCAGTGCTAGTGGGCTCAGACTGGATACGCAGTATTTT. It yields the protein CSASGLRLDTQYF.